The 22 T cell receptor beta chains below were found in one sample sequenced in a study of blood T cell repertoires in COVID-19. TCRdb's table, derived via immunoSEQ multiplex PCR, lists solely in-frame clones and lacks some. This sample has about 210,000 clones; 92% occur once, and the top ten carry more than 0.95%. The material sequenced was peripheral blood. These receptors originate from a man aged 30 to 45 with acute or convalescent COVID-19.

The rearrangement joins TRBV13 to TRBJ2-3; TRBD2 matches 8 bases. Germline lookup yields CDR1 PRHDT and CDR2 FYEKMQ (reference sequence). This CDR3 has 14 residues. V dropped 5 bases and J dropped 9; count of bases not matched to a gene: 10. CDR3 in DNA: TGTGCCAGCAGCCCCGCCTTAGCGGGACGGACGCAGTATTTT. Translated, it gives CASSPALAGRTQYF.

The J gene is TRBJ2-1, the V gene TRBV28; 14 nucleotides line up with TRBD2. After removal of 5 bases from V and 5 bases from J, the junction contained 8 bases not matched to a gene. CDR3 length: 17 amino acids. Germline-derived CDR1 and CDR2 are MDHEN and SYDVKM. The CDR3 DNA reads as TGTGCCAGCAGTCCCCGGACTAGCGGGAGGCGGGACAATGAGCAGTTCTTC. Its protein product is CASSPRTSGRRDNEQFF.

This chain links TRBV7-2 with TRBJ1-2; D is ambiguous. There are 12 residues in the CDR3. The V end lost 4 bases, the J end lost 4 bases, and 7 bases lay between the germline ends. CDR1 and CDR2 (germline): SGHTA, FQGNSA. The CDR3 region is CASSSRSYGYTF. CDR3 coding DNA: TGTGCCAGCAGCTCTAGATCCTATGGCTACACCTTC. Using reference TRBV7-2 and TRBJ1-2 for the parts outside the CDR3, the full variable domain is GAGVSQSPSNKVTEKGKDVELRCDPISGHTALYWYRQSLGQGLEFLIYFQGNSAPDKSGLPSDRFSAERTGGSVSTLTIQRTQQEDSAVYLCASSSRSYGYTFGSGTRLTVV.

This chain joins TRBV19 and TRBJ2-7; 11 positions match TRBD2. There are 19 residues in the CDR3. Germline assignment: CDR1 LNHDA and CDR2 SQIVND (reference sequence). V lost 3 bases to trimming and J lost 0 bases; unmatched junction nucleotides: 13. As DNA, the CDR3 is TGTGCCAGTAGTATTCGGCTCGTTCGGGGACTAGCGGTCTCCTACGAGCAGTACTTC. Protein: CASSIRLVRGLAVSYEQYF.

The rearrangement links TRBV5-4 to TRBJ2-2; 12 nucleotides line up with TRBD2. The CDR3 length is 17 residues. V lost 4 bases and J lost 6; bases outside the gene matches: 10. Germline V gene data show CDR1 as SGHNT and CDR2 as YYREEE (reference sequence). Here the CDR3 reads CASSPVEASGGAGELFF. As DNA, the CDR3 is TGTGCCAGCAGCCCCGTGGAAGCTAGCGGGGGGGCCGGGGAGCTGTTTTTT. The full variable domain, in which reference TRBV5-4 and TRBJ2-2 provide the parts outside the CDR3, is ETGVTQSPTHLIKTRGQQVTLRCSSQSGHNTVSWYQQALGQGPQFIFQYYREEENGRGNFPPRFSGLQFPNYSSELNVNALELDDSALYLCASSPVEASGGAGELFFGEGSRLTVL.

This sequence joins TRBV6-5 and TRBJ2-5; TRBD2 matches at 10 bases. V gave up 5 bases and J gave up 1 base; unmatched junction bases: 4. In germline, CDR1 is MNHEY, CDR2 SVGAGI. This CDR3 contains 15 residues. CDR3 nucleotide sequence: TGTGCCAGCAGTACAATAGCGGGGGGCCAAGAGACCCAGTACTTC. Translation: CASSTIAGGQETQYF.

The chain combines TRBV6-1 with TRBJ2-5; 7 bases are shared with TRBD1. The junction had 12 bases not matched to a gene; V was cut back by 2 bases and J by 3 bases. This CDR3 contains 17 residues. Per the germline V gene, CDR1 is MNHNS and CDR2 is SASEGT. This CDR3 reads CASSEILGRGKEETQYF. The CDR3 DNA reads TGTGCCAGCAGTGAAATCCTAGGCAGGGGGAAAGAAGAGACCCAGTACTTC.

The V gene is TRBV28, the J gene TRBJ2-3; no definite D call. Trimming cost V 3 bases and J 6 bases, with 7 bases left between them. Germline CDR1 reads MDHEN; CDR2 reads SYDVKM. The CDR3 covers 12 residues. The CDR3 loop reads CASSFRLDTQYF. Written as DNA, the CDR3 is TGTGCCAGCAGTTTCAGGTTGGATACGCAGTATTTT.

This sequence joins TRBV28 and TRBJ2-2; D uncertain. The germline V gene encodes CDR1 MDHEN and CDR2 SYDVKM. Trimming pared 7 bases from V and 4 bases from J, leaving 10 bases between. The CDR3 contains 13 residues. CDR3 amino acids: CASTYRFTGELFF. In DNA, the CDR3 is TGTGCCAGCACGTACAGATTCACCGGGGAGCTGTTTTTT.

This chain uses TRBV7-8 with TRBJ1-5; no clear D. CDR1 SGHVS and CDR2 FQNEAQ come from the germline V gene. This CDR3 region has 16 residues. Trimming removed 3 bases at V and 2 bases at J, with 14 bases between. The CDR3 DNA is TGTGCCAGCAGCTTCGCACAGACGCAGGGCAATCAGCCCCAGCATTTT. Its protein is CASSFAQTQGNQPQHF.

This chain connects TRBV15 to TRBJ1-1; tentatively, D is TRBD1 (5 bases). Per the germline V gene, CDR1 is LNHNV and CDR2 is YYDKDF (reference sequence). The CDR3 is 14 amino acids. V was trimmed by 5 bases and J by 2 bases, leaving 12 bases between them. The CDR3 sequence is CATSWGGRNTEAFF. The CDR3 coding sequence is TGTGCCACCAGCTGGGGGGGACGTAACACTGAAGCTTTCTTT.

Comments on this clone: The identical CDR3 is also encoded by other nucleotide sequences in the sample. The rearrangement links TRBV12-3 or TRBV12-4 to TRBJ1-3; 7 bases match TRBD1. With 9 bases clipped from V and 4 bases from J, the junction kept 3 bases outside the gene matches. The CDR3 contains 12 residues. The CDR3 reads CASDRAGNTIYF. The CDR3 nucleotides are TGTGCCAGTGACAGGGCGGGAAACACCATATATTTT.

V usage is TRBV5-1 and J usage is TRBJ2-2; 8 bases align to TRBD1. The trim removed 4 bases at V and 5 bases at J, leaving 7 bases unmatched. The CDR3 covers 15 residues. Germline CDR1 reads SGHRS; CDR2 reads YFSETQ. The CDR3 here is CASSPRTGKTGELFF. In DNA, the CDR3 is TGCGCCAGCAGCCCCAGGACAGGGAAGACCGGGGAGCTGTTTTTT.

This rearrangement joins TRBV30 to TRBJ2-7, with D tentatively TRBD1 (5 bases). The V gene's germline CDR1 is GTSNPN and CDR2 SVGIG (reference sequence). Trimming cost V 2 bases and J 3 bases, with 8 bases left between them. The CDR3 length is 12 residues. The CDR3 bases are TGTGCCTGGAGTAGGGGAAACTACGAGCAGTACTTC. It codes for CAWSRGNYEQYF.

The chain uses TRBV5-1 and TRBJ2-7; possible D gene TRBD1, 6 bases. Deletions cut 5 bases from V and 0 bases from J, with 9 bases between. The CDR3 consists of 13 residues. Germline lookup yields CDR1 SGHRS and CDR2 YFSETQ. The CDR3, as DNA: TGCGCCAGCAGTCGGACAGCCTCCTACGAGCAGTACTTC. The encoded protein is CASSRTASYEQYF.

V gene TRBV3-1 (or the pseudogene TRBV3-2) combines with J gene TRBJ1-5; maybe TRBD1 (5 bases). Trimming pared 2 bases from V and 2 bases from J, leaving 13 bases between. The CDR3 totals 16 residues. The germline V gene has CDR1 LGHDT and CDR2 YNNKEL (reference sequence). CDR3 amino acids: CASSQNKQVGNQPQHF. CDR3 nucleotides: TGTGCCAGCAGCCAAAACAAACAGGTTGGCAATCAGCCCCAGCATTTT.

V and J are TRBV6-5 and TRBJ2-3, with D possibly being TRBD2 (5 bases). CDR3 length equals 14 residues. Germline assignment: CDR1 MNHEY and CDR2 SVGAGI. Trimming took off 5 bases at V and 2 bases at J, with 11 bases between the two ends. The CDR3 bases are TGTGCCAGCAGTCAGGAGGACCTCACAGATACGCAGTATTTT. This gives the protein CASSQEDLTDTQYF.

This rearrangement joins TRBV5-4 to TRBJ2-3, with 13 bases identical to TRBD2. The V and J ends lost 3 bases and 3 bases, in that order; junction bases with no gene match: 7. This CDR3 has 17 amino acids. Germline-derived CDR1 and CDR2 are SGHNT and YYREEE (reference sequence). CDR3 bases: TGTGCCAGCAGCTCCGGACTAGCGGGGGTGGTGACAGATACGCAGTATTTT. This codes for CASSSGLAGVVTDTQYF.

The chain couples TRBV28 to TRBJ2-7; 8 bases are a match to TRBD1. CDR1 MDHEN and CDR2 SYDVKM come from the germline V gene. The CDR3 sequence is 13 residues long. Germline trimming cut 8 bases from V and 4 bases from J; bases unmatched to any gene: 7. DNA for the CDR3: TGTGCCAGCGGACAGGGAGTTACTTACGAGCAGTACTTC. This sequence encodes CASGQGVTYEQYF.

The chain couples TRBV7-2 to TRBJ2-2; possible D gene TRBD2, 6 bases. Per the germline V gene, CDR1 is SGHTA and CDR2 is FQGNSA. Deletions cut 7 bases from V and 7 bases from J, with 16 bases between. This CDR3 spans 14 amino acids. This CDR3 is CASNGGGGYGELFF. CDR3 nucleotide sequence: TGTGCCAGCAACGGGGGAGGAGGCTACGGGGAGCTGTTTTTT.

The V and J genes are TRBV7-3 and TRBJ1-3; D gene uncertain. Per the germline V gene, CDR1 is SGHTA and CDR2 is FQGTGA. CDR3 size: 13 residues. The V end was cut by 5 bases, the J end by 4 bases, with 9 bases between. The CDR3 DNA reads TGTGCCAGCAGCCTCGACATGGGAAACACCATATATTTT. Protein sequence: CASSLDMGNTIYF.

The V call is TRBV6-5, the J call TRBJ1-1; D is perhaps TRBD1 (5 bases). In germline, CDR1 is MNHEY, CDR2 SVGAGI. The CDR3 is 15 amino acids. Trimming cost V 0 bases and J 6 bases, with 14 bases left between them. The DNA of the CDR3 is TGTGCCAGCAGTTACTCTCGAGGGGAGGTATCTGAAGCTTTCTTT. It codes for CASSYSRGEVSEAFF.